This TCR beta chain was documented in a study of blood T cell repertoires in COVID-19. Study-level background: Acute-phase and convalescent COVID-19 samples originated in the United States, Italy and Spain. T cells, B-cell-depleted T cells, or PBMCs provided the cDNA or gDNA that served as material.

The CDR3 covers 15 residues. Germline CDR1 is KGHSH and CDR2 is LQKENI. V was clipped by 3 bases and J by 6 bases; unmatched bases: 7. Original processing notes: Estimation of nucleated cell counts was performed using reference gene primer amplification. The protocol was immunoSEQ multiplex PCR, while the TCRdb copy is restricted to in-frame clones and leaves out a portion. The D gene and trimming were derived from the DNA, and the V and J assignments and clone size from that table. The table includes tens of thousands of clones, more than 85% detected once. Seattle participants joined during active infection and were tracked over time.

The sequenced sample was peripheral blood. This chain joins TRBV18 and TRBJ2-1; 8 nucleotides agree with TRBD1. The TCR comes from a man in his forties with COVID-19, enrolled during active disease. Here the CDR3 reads CASSPPGQVFNEQFF. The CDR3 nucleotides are TGTGCCAGCTCACCCCCGGGACAGGTCTTCAATGAGCAGTTCTTC. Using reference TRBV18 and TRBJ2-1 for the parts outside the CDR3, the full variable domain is NAGVMQNPRHLVRRRGQEARLRCSPMKGHSHVYWYRQLPEEGLKFMVYLQKENIIDESGMPKERFSAEFPKEGPSILRIQQVVRGDSAAYFCASSPPGQVFNEQFFGPGTRLTVL.